The TCR beta chain under discussion was sequenced for a study of CD8 T cells in ankylosing spondylitis. Each TCR beta library was made by quantitative 5'-RACE that incorporated molecular barcodes. MiXCR, run by TCRdb on the 5' RACE reads, gives a single entry per CDR3 protein. Of about 540,000 distinct CDR3 sequences listed, approximately 12% are singletons. The germline V gene encodes CDR1 KGHSH and CDR2 LQKENI. The J segment lost 4 bases and the V segment lost 2 bases, leaving 4 bases of the junction unmatched. The CDR3 is 16 residues long. On this clonotype: The antigen is undetermined.

Study-wide findings and caveats: Within ankylosing spondylitis blood, a TCR beta motif made up of roughly eight highly homologous variants appeared to be characteristic.

V gene TRBV18 combines with J gene TRBJ2-1, with 11 bases lining up with TRBD2. This TCR was recovered from a male donor with ankylosing spondylitis. The sample was blood, either unsorted or a sorted T cell fraction (not recorded which). The CDR3 coding sequence is TGTGCCAGCTCACCAACTAGCGGGAGCTTATACAATGAGCAGTTCTTC. Protein: CASSPTSGSLYNEQFF.